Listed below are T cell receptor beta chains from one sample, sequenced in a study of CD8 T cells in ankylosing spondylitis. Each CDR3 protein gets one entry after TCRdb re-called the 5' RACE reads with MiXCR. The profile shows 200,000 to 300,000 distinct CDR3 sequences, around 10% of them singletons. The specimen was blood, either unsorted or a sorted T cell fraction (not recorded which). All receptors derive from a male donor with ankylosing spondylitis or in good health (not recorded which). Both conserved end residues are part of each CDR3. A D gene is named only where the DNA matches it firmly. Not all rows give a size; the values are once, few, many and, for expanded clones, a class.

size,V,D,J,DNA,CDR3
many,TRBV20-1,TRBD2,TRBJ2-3,TGCAGTGCTAGCGGGAGGGCCGTGTATACGCAGTATTTT,CSASGRAVYTQYF
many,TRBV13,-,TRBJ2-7,TGTGCCAGCAGCTACACTACAGCTTCCTACGAGCAGTACTTC,CASSYTTASYEQYF
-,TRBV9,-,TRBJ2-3,TGTGCCAGCAGCGTAGATCCGGGCCCGCAGTATTTT,CASSVDPGPQYF
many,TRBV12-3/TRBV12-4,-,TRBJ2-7,TGTGCCAGCAGTTTAGGCAGCAGCTACGAGCAGTACTTC,CASSLGSSYEQYF
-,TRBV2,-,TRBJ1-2,TGTGCCACCAAGACGAGCTATGGCTACACCTTC,CATKTSYGYTF
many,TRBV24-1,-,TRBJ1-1,TGTGCCACCCCCCGGATCAGGGACACCAAAATGAACACTGAAGCTTTCTTT,CATPRIRDTKMNTEAFF
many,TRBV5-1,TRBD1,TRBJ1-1,TGCGCCAGCACCGTACAGGGGGACACTGAAGCTTTCTTT,CASTVQGDTEAFF
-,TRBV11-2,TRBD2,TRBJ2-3,TGTGCCAGCAGCTTAGGGGGGGACTACACAGATACGCAGTATTTT,CASSLGGDYTDTQYF
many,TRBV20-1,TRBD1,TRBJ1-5,TGCAGTGTCACACAGGGGCTGGGCAATCAGCCCCAGCATTTT,CSVTQGLGNQPQHF
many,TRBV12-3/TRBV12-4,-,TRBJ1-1,TGTGCCAGCAGTTTTTCAGGGAGTAGGGCTTTCTTT,CASSFSGSRAFF
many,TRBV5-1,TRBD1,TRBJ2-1,TGCGCCAGCGGGGTCACAGGGGCCAATGAGCAGTTCTTC,CASGVTGANEQFF
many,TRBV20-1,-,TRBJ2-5,TGCAGTGCTAGAGGAGTCCCCGGGGGGCGACAAGAGACCCAGTACTTC,CSARGVPGGRQETQYF
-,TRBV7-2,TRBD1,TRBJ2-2,TGTGCCAGCAGCTTCGCAGGGGGAGCGAACACCGGGGAGCTGTTTTTT,CASSFAGGANTGELFF
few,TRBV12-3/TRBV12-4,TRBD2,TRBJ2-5,TGTGCCAGCAGTTCGGGACTAGCGGGGGGAACGTACCAAGAGACCCAGTACTTC,CASSSGLAGGTYQETQYF
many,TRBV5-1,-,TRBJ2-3,TGCGCCAGCAGCTTGGCTCGCCATAGCACAGATACGCAGTATTTT,CASSLARHSTDTQYF
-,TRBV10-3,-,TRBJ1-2,TGTGCCATCAGTGAGGCGGACACTATCTATGGCTACACCTTC,CAISEADTIYGYTF
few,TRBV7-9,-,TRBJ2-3,TGTGCCAGCAGCCCCCGACAGGCGGAGGGGACAGATACGCAGTATTTT,CASSPRQAEGTDTQYF
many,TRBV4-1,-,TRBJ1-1,TGCGCCAGCAGCCAAGATCGGGCGGGGGTGAACACTGAAGCTTTCTTT,CASSQDRAGVNTEAFF
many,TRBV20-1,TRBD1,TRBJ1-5,TGCAGTGCCCCCCTAAGACAGGGTTTCAATCAGCCCCAGCATTTT,CSAPLRQGFNQPQHF
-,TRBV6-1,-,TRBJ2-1,TGTGCCAGCCGCCCTAGTGTGCGGGCATTAATTAATGAGCAGTTCTTC,CASRPSVRALINEQFF
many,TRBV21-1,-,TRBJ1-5,TGTGCCAGCAGCAAACGGGGAAGGGTTAGCAATCAGCCCCAGCATTTT,CASSKRGRVSNQPQHF
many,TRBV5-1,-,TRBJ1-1,TGCGCCAGCAGCCGGGGCTCGGGGGAGCGGAACACTGAAGCTTTCTTT,CASSRGSGERNTEAFF
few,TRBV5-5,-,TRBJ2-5,TGTGCCAGCAGCTTGGTGACAGTTGAGACCCAGTACTTC,CASSLVTVETQYF
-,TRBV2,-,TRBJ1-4,TGTGCCAGCAGCGATCGTATCAGGGCGACAAATGAAAAACTGTTTTTT,CASSDRIRATNEKLFF
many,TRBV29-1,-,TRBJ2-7,TGCAGCGTTGAAGATCATTGGTACGAGCAGTACTTC,CSVEDHWYEQYF
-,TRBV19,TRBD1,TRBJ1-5,TGTGCCAGTAGTACGGGAGGGACAGATAGCAATCAGCCCCAGCATTTT,CASSTGGTDSNQPQHF
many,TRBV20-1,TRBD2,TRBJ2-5,TGCAGTGCTCGTCCTGGACTAGCGGATCAGACCCAGTACTTC,CSARPGLADQTQYF
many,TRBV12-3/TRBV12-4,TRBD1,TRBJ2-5,TGTGCCAGCAGTGCCCGGGACAGGGTTCGGGATGAGACCCAGTACTTC,CASSARDRVRDETQYF
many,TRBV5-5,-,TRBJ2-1,TGTGCCAGCAGCTTCGGTGTATCCTCCTACAATGAGCAGTTCTTC,CASSFGVSSYNEQFF
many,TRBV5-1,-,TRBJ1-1,TGCGCCAGCAGCTCAACGGGACCCAACACTGAAGCTTTCTTT,CASSSTGPNTEAFF
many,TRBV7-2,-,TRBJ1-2,TGTGCCAGCACATTAGCGGCCGGGGGGGGCGTTCATGGCTACACCTTC,CASTLAAGGGVHGYTF
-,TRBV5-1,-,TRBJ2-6,TGCGCCAGCAGCTTGGAGGCTGGGGCCAACGTCCTGACTTTC,CASSLEAGANVLTF
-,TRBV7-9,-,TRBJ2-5,TGTGCCAGCAGCCCCCGGGGGAGCGGACAAGAGACCCAGTACTTC,CASSPRGSGQETQYF
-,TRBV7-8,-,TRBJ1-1,TGTGCCAGCAGCACCCTACCGACAGGAATGAACACTGAAGCTTTCTTT,CASSTLPTGMNTEAFF
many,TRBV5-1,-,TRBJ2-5,TGCGCCAGCAGCTTGGGCACAAGTCAAGAGACCCAGTACTTC,CASSLGTSQETQYF
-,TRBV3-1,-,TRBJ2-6,TGTGCCAGCAGCCAAGAAGTGGGGTCTGGGGCCAACGTCCTGACTTTC,CASSQEVGSGANVLTF
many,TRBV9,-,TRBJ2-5,TGTGCCAGCAGCGTAGGAGCGGAGAAGCAAGAGACCCAGTACTTC,CASSVGAEKQETQYF
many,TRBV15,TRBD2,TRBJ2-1,TGTGCCACCAGCAGAGATCCGGGCTGGACTAGCGGGAGTAACAATGAGCAGTTCTTC,CATSRDPGWTSGSNNEQFF
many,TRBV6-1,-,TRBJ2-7,TGTGCCAGCAGGGATATATCCCCGAGCTCCTACGAGCAGTACTTC,CASRDISPSSYEQYF
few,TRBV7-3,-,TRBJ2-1,TGTGCCAGCAGTCCGGAGGGGGTAGAGCAGTTCTTC,CASSPEGVEQFF
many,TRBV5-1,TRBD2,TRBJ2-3,TGCGCCAGCAGCTTGATGGGACTAGCTGGGGCAGATACGCAGTATTTT,CASSLMGLAGADTQYF
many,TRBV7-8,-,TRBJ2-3,TGTGCCACCGCGGCCGGAGATACGCAGTATTTT,CATAAGDTQYF
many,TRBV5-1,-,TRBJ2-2,TGCGCCAGCAGCTTTGGACAGTCCGGGGAGCTGTTTTTT,CASSFGQSGELFF
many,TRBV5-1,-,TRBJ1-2,TGCGCCAGCAGCTTGGGGACCAACTATGGCTACACCTTC,CASSLGTNYGYTF
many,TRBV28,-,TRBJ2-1,TGTGCCAGCAGTTCGCCCGTGGCACTCCCCATGGATGAGCAGTTCTTC,CASSSPVALPMDEQFF
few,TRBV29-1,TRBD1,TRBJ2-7,TGCAGCGTGCAGATGACAGGGTCCTACGAGCAGTACTTC,CSVQMTGSYEQYF
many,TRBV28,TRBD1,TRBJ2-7,TGTGCCAGCAGTTCACCAACCGGGACAGGGACCTACGAGCAGTACTTC,CASSSPTGTGTYEQYF
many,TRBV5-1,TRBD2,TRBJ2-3,TGCGCCAGCAGCTTGGACGGACTAGGAACCGATACGCAGTATTTT,CASSLDGLGTDTQYF
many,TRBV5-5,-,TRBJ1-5,TGTGCCAGCAGGACTGGGCCACAGGGACTTCAGCCCCAGCATTTT,CASRTGPQGLQPQHF
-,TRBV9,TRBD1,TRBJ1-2,TGTGCCAGCAGCTCCCCGGGACAGGGCTATGGCTACACCTTC,CASSSPGQGYGYTF
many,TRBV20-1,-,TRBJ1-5,TGCAGTGCTAGAGCCCCGTATAGCAATCAGCCCCAGCATTTT,CSARAPYSNQPQHF
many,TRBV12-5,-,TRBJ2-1,TGTGCTAGTGGTTTGTTCCCGACCGGGGCGGGGTACAATGAGCAGTTCTTC,CASGLFPTGAGYNEQFF
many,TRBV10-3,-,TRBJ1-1,TGTGCCATCAACGCCGGGACTGAAGCTTTCTTT,CAINAGTEAFF
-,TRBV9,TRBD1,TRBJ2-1,TGTGCCAGCAGCTCGGGGACAGGGTGGGACAATGAGCAGTTCTTC,CASSSGTGWDNEQFF
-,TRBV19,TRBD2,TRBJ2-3,TGTGCCAGTAGTCGACCGGGGGGTTTGGGAGCTCGCACAGATACGCAGTATTTT,CASSRPGGLGARTDTQYF
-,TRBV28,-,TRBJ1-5,TGTGCCAGCAGTTTACGAGGGTATAGCAATCAGCCCCAGCATTTT,CASSLRGYSNQPQHF
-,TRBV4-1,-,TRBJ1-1,TGCGCCAGCAGCCACGAATACGTTCCCGGGAACACTGAAGCTTTCTTT,CASSHEYVPGNTEAFF
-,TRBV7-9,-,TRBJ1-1,TGTGCCAGCAGCTCCAAACCGGACGGCACTGAAGCTTTCTTT,CASSSKPDGTEAFF
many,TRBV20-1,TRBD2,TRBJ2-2,TGCAGCGCCCGAAGCGGGGGGGGGCGCGGCACCGGGGAGCTGTTTTTT,CSARSGGGRGTGELFF
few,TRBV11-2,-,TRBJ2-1,TGTGCCAGCAGCTTACCGAACCATGAGCAGTTCTTC,CASSLPNHEQFF